This T cell receptor beta chain was recorded in a study of spatial heterogeneity in lung cancer. Study information: The mean occurrence of each unique TCR and UMI combination in raw reads exceeded 9.5.

A single record per CDR3 protein comes from TCRdb applying MiXCR to the 5' RACE reads. The repertoire holds 20,000 to 25,000 distinct CDR3 sequences, with about 4.6% as singletons. This clonotype was counted at least ten times. This sample's time point: sample taken at primary tumor resection. The CDR3 is 17 residues long. Trimming left V 4 bases short and J 3 bases short, with 22 bases between. The sequence came from a male donor with early-stage non-small cell lung cancer. V and J are TRBV23-1 and TRBJ2-7; D possibly corresponds to TRBD2 (5 bases). TRBV23-1 falls under the ORF class, with uncertain function. Sequenced material: PBMCs, taken at surgery. Here the CDR3 reads CASSPPARAGHFYEQYF. As DNA, the CDR3 is TGCGCCAGCAGTCCCCCGGCGAGGGCCGGGCACTTCTACGAGCAGTACTTC.